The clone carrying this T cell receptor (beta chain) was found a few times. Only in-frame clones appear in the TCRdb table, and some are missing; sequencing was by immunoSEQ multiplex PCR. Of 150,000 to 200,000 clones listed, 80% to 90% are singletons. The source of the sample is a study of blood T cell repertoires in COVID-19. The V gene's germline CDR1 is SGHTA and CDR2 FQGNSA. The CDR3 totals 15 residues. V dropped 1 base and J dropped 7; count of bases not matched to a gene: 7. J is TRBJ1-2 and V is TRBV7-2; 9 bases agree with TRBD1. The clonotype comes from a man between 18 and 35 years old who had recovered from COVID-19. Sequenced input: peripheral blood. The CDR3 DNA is TGTGCCAGCAGCTTAGAGTGGGGACAGGGAGGTGGCTACACCTTC. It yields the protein CASSLEWGQGGGYTF.